The 14 T cell receptor beta chains reported below all come from one sample, sequenced in a study of T cells in Graves' hyperthyroidism and ophthalmopathy. Using RNA transcripts as the source, TCR beta CDR3 regions were amplified. The HTBI primer set drove a first-round RT-PCR of the TCR CDR3. Each CDR3 protein is one row after TCRdb ran MiXCR on the multiplex PCR reads. The sample includes 300,000 to 400,000 distinct CDR3 sequences, more than 11% of them seen just once. The specimen was blood. These receptors were collected from a woman in her 30s with Graves' hyperthyroidism.

At least ten counts were recorded for this clonotype. This chain's CDR3 is CASSAGGPNNEQFF. Written as DNA, the CDR3 is TGTGCCAGCAGTGCTGGAGGGCCGAACAATGAGCAGTTCTTC. V gene TRBV9 combines with J gene TRBJ2-1, with D possibly being TRBD2 (6 bases). V was cut by 5 bases and J by 5 bases, with 14 bases left in between. CDR1 and CDR2 (germline): SGDLS, YYNGEE. The CDR3 length is 14 residues.

V and J are TRBV4-1 and TRBJ1-1; no clear D gene. V dropped 2 bases and J dropped 0 bases, with 7 bases sitting between them. Germline V lookup: CDR1 MGHRA, CDR2 YSYEKL. This CDR3 spans 14 amino acids. CDR3 residues: CASSQMFVNTEAFF. CDR3 DNA: TGCGCCAGCAGCCAAATGTTTGTGAACACTGAAGCTTTCTTT.

This clonotype was counted many times. V is TRBV12-3 or TRBV12-4 and J is TRBJ1-5, with TRBD1 as a possible D gene (6 bases). The CDR3 runs 15 residues. Trimming pared 3 bases from V and 4 bases from J, leaving 13 bases between. CDR3 DNA sequence: TGTGCCAGCAGTTTTAGGGGGGGCAGTAATCAGCCCCAGCATTTT. Translating gives CASSFRGGSNQPQHF.

This clonotype occurred many times. This chain connects TRBV20-1 to TRBJ2-7; possibly TRBD2 for D (5 bases). The CDR3 has 15 amino acids. Germline CDR1 DFQATT, CDR2 SNEGSKA (reference sequence). V shed 3 bases and J shed 2 bases, with 17 bases lying between them. The CDR3 DNA reads as TGCAGTGCTAGTGGGTCCCTGACGGGAACCTACGAGCAGTACTTC. It is translated as CSASGSLTGTYEQYF.

This chain uses TRBV7-9 with TRBJ2-7; 9 bases align to TRBD2. Germline CDR1 and CDR2: SEHNR and FQNEAQ (reference sequence). J lost 3 bases, V lost 2 bases, and 20 bases had no gene match. The CDR3 contains 20 residues. The CDR3 loop reads CASSLSAGVWRLADYYEQYF. CDR3 sequence (DNA): TGTGCCAGCAGCTTATCGGCTGGGGTATGGAGACTAGCGGATTACTACGAGCAGTACTTC.

As for this clonotype: A much larger clone is a single base away; this may be a read error. The CDR3 DNA follows: TGTGCCAGCAGCGACACCTATGGCTACACCTTC. Residues: CASSDTYGYTF. The gene calls are TRBV2 and TRBJ1-2; no firm D call. Germline assignment: CDR1 SNHLY and CDR2 FYNNEI. V lost 6 bases and J 4 bases, leaving 6 bases between the germline ends. The CDR3 is 11 residues long.

In its sample, this clonotype was seen many times. The V gene is TRBV2, the J gene TRBJ2-3; D not certain. V lost 8 bases, J lost 2 bases, and 8 bases lay in between. CDR3 length equals 12 residues. The germline V gene encodes CDR1 SNHLY and CDR2 FYNNEI. The CDR3 DNA reads TGTGCCAGCGACCACTTCACAGATACGCAGTATTTT. As protein: CASDHFTDTQYF.

This clonotype has only a few counts. The V and J genes are TRBV19 and TRBJ2-2; D unclear. The CDR3 runs 13 residues. Deletions cut 5 bases from V and 6 bases from J, with 10 bases between. CDR1 is LNHDA, CDR2 SQIVND, per germline (reference sequence). CDR3 sequence: CASSLQSSGELFF. The CDR3 DNA is TGTGCCAGTAGTCTCCAGTCATCCGGGGAGCTGTTTTTT.

The chain joins TRBV27 to TRBJ2-7; TRBD1 is a possible D gene (6 bases). Germline lookup yields CDR1 MNHEY and CDR2 SMNVEV (reference sequence). The CDR3 has 16 amino acids. Trimming shortened V by 6 bases and J by 5 bases, and 23 bases separated the two germline ends. CDR3 in amino acids: CASSPLFQGNVNEQYF. The CDR3 DNA reads as TGTGCCAGCAGCCCTCTTTTCCAGGGGAACGTCAACGAGCAGTACTTC.

This chain uses TRBV29-1 with TRBJ1-1; possibly TRBD1 for D (5 bases). V was pared by 8 bases and J by 1 base, with 14 bases between. Germline values: CDR1 SQVTM, CDR2 ANQGSEA. This CDR3 has 13 amino acids. CDR3 nucleotides: TGCAGCATAAGGGACGGAAAGAACACTGAAGCTTTCTTT. Translation: CSIRDGKNTEAFF.

This clonotype showed up many times. The chain links TRBV20-1 to TRBJ2-7; TRBD1 matches 7 bases. The CDR3 totals 15 residues. The germline CDR1 and CDR2 sequences are DFQATT and SNEGSKA (reference sequence). J gave up 2 bases and V 4 bases, and 11 bases lay outside the gene matches. CDR3 sequence reads: CSAIAFPGQPYEQYF. CDR3 coding DNA: TGCAGTGCTATTGCATTTCCGGGACAGCCCTACGAGCAGTACTTC.

This clonotype was counted ten times or more. The V call is TRBV3-1, the J call TRBJ1-2; the match to TRBD1 covers 8 bases. Per germline, CDR1 LGHDT and CDR2 YNNKEL (reference sequence). V gave up 10 bases and J gave up 6 bases; unmatched junction bases: 7. The CDR3 covers 12 residues. CDR3 in DNA: TGTGCCACCTCCGGGACAGGAAATGGCTACACCTTC. Translated, it gives CATSGTGNGYTF.

This clonotype was detected many times. J is TRBJ2-5 and V is TRBV20-1; 8 bases are shared with TRBD2. There are 15 residues in the CDR3. The V and J ends lost 0 bases and 2 bases, in that order; junction bases with no gene match: 5. Germline CDR1 is DFQATT and CDR2 is SNEGSKA (reference sequence). Here the CDR3 DNA reads TGCAGTGCTAGAGATATGTCTAGCGGGCAAGAGACCCAGTACTTC. Translated, it gives CSARDMSSGQETQYF.

This clonotype was counted ten times or more. This chain uses TRBV2 with TRBJ2-5; D is perhaps TRBD2 (6 bases). Trimming stripped 11 bases from V and 1 base from J, with 14 bases between. The CDR3 is 13 residues long. Germline V gene data show CDR1 as SNHLY and CDR2 as FYNNEI. This chain's CDR3 is CALDGTRQETQYF. In DNA, the CDR3 is TGTGCCTTAGACGGGACTCGCCAAGAGACCCAGTACTTC.